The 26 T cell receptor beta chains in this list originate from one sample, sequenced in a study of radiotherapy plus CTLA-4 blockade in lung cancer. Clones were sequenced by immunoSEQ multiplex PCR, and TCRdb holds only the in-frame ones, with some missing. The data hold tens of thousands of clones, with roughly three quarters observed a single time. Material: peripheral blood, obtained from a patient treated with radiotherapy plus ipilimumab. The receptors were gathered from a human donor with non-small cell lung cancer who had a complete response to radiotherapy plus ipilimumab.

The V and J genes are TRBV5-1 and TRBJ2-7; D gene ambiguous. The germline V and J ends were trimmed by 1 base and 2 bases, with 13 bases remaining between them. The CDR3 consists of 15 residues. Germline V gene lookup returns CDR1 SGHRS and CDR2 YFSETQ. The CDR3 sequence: CASSLSRVPTYEQYF. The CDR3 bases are TGCGCCAGCAGCTTGAGTCGGGTACCGACCTACGAGCAGTACTTC.

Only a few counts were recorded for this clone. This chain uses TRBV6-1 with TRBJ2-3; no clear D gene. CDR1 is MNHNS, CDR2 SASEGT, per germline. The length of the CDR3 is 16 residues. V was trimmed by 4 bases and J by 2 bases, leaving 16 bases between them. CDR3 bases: TGTGCCAGCAGTGCCCATGCAACGAAGCACACAGATACGCAGTATTTT. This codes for CASSAHATKHTDTQYF.

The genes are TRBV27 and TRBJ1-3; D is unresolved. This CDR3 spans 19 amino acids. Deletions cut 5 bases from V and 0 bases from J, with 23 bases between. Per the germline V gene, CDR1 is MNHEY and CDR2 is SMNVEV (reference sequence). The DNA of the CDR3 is TGTGCCAGCAGTGCCCTAGTCATTCGGCAGTTGAGCTCTGGAAACACCATATATTTT. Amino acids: CASSALVIRQLSSGNTIYF.

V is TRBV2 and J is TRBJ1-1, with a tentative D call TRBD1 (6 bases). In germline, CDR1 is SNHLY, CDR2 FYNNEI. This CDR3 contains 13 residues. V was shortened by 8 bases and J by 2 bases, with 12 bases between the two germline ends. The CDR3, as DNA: TGTGCCAGCGCCAAACAGGGAAACACTGAAGCTTTCTTT. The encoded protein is CASAKQGNTEAFF.

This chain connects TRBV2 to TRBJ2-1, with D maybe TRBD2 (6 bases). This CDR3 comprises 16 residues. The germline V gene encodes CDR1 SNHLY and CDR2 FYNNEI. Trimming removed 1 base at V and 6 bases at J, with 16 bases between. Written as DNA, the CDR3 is TGTGCCAGCAGTGAAGGGGGAGGACTCCGAGGCAATGAGCAGTTCTTC. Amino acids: CASSEGGGLRGNEQFF.

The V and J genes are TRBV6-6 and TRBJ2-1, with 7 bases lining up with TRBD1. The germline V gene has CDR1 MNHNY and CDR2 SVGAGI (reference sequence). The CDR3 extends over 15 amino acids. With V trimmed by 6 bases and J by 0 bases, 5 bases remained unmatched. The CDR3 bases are TGTGCCAGCAGCCCACAGGGGAGCTCCTACAATGAGCAGTTCTTC. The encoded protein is CASSPQGSSYNEQFF.

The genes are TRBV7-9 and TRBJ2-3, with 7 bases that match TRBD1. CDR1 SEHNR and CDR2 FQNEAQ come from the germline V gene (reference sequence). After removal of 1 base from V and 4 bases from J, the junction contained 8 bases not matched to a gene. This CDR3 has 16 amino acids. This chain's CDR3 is CASSLGQGVTADTQYF. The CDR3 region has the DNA TGTGCCAGCAGCTTAGGTCAGGGGGTTACGGCAGATACGCAGTATTTT.

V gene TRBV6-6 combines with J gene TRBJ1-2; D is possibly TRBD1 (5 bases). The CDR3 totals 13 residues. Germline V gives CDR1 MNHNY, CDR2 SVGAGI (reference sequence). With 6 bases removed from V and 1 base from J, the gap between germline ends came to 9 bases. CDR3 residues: CASSRDSNYGYTF. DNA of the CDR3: TGTGCCAGCAGCCGTGACAGTAACTATGGCTACACCTTC.

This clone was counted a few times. DNA of the CDR3: TGTGCCAGCAGCAAATGTTGGGCTAGCTCCTACGAGCAGTACGTC. It yields the protein CASSKCWASSYEQYV. The chain recombines TRBV21-1 with TRBJ2-7; TRBD2, as called in the table, went unchecked against the DNA. TRBV21-1 is a pseudogene segment. CDR3 size: 15 residues.

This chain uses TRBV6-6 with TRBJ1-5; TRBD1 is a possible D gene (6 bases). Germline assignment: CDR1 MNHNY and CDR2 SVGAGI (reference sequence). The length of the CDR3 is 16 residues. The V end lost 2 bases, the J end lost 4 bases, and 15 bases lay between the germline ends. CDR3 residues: CASSYPTGSGNQPQHF. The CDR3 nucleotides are TGTGCCAGCAGTTACCCAACAGGGTCTGGGAATCAGCCCCAGCATTTT.

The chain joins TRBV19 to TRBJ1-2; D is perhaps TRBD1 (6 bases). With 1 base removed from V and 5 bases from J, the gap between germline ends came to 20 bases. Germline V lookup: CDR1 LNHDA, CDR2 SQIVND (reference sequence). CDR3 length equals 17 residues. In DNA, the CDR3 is TGTGCCAGTAGTATAGTTGAGACAGGTGGCTTTCGGTATGGCTACACCTTC. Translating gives CASSIVETGGFRYGYTF.

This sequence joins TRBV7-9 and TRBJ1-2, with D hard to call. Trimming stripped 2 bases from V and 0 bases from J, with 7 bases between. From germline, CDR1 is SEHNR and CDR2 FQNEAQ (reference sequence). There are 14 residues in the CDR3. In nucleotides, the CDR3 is TGTGCCAGCAGCTTAATCCTAGCTAACTATGGCTACACCTTC. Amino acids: CASSLILANYGYTF.

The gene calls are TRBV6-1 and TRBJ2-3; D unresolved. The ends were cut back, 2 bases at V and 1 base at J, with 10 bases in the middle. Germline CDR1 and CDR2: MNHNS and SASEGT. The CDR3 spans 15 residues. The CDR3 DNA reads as TGTGCCAGCAGTGAACCGGGTCGGGGCACAGATACGCAGTATTTT. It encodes CASSEPGRGTDTQYF.

The CDR3 DNA sequence: TGTGCCTGGAGTAAGGGACAGGGCATCTACGAGCAGTACTTC. It translates to CAWSKGQGIYEQYF. V gene TRBV30 combines with J gene TRBJ2-7, with 9 nucleotides matching TRBD1. This CDR3 comprises 14 residues. From germline, CDR1 is GTSNPN and CDR2 SVGIG (reference sequence). V shed 2 bases and J 3 bases; nucleotides not matched to a gene: 5.

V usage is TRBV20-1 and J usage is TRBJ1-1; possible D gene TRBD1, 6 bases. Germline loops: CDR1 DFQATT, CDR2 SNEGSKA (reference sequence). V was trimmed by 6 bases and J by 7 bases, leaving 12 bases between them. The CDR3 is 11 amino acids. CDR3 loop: CSAPGGSEAFF. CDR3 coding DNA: TGCAGTGCCCCGGGGGGCAGTGAAGCTTTCTTT.

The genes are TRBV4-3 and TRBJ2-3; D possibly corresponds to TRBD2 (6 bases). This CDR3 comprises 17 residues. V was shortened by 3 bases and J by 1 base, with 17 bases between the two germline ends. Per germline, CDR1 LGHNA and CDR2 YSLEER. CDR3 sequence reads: CASSQGSGGIRTDTQYF. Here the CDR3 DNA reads TGCGCCAGCAGCCAGGGTAGTGGCGGGATTCGCACAGATACGCAGTATTTT.

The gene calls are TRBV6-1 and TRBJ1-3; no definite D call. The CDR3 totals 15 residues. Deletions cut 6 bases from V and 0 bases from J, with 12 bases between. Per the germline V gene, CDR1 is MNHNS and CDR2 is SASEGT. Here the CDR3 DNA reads TGTGCCAGCAGGGTTCCAGACTTCTCTGGAAACACCATATATTTT. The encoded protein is CASRVPDFSGNTIYF.

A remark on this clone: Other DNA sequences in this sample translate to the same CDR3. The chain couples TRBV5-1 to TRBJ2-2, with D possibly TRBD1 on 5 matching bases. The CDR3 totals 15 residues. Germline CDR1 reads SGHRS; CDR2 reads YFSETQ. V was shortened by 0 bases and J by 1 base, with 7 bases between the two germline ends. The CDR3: CASSLGDRNTGELFF. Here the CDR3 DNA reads TGCGCCAGCAGCTTGGGAGACAGGAACACCGGGGAGCTGTTTTTT.

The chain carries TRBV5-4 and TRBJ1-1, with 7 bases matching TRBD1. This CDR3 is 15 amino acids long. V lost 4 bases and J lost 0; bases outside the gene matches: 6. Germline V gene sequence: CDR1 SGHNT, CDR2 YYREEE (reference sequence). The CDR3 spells CASSIPGQLNTEAFF. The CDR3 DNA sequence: TGTGCCAGCAGCATACCGGGACAGTTGAACACTGAAGCTTTCTTT.

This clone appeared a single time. CDR3 sequence reads: CASSSSDHYGYTF. The CDR3 DNA sequence: TGTGCCAGCAGTTCCTCAGATCACTATGGCTACACCTTC. J is TRBJ1-2 and V is TRBV27; unclear D gene. The CDR3 spans 13 residues. CDR1 is MNHEY and CDR2 is SMNVEV in the germline V gene (reference sequence). V was cut by 4 bases and J by 3 bases, with 9 bases left in between.

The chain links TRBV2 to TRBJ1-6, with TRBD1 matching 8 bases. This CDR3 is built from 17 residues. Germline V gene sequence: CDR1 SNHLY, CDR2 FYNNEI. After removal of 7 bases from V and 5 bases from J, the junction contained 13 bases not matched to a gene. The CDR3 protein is CASIRDRTLGHNSPLHF. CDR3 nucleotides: TGTGCCAGCATTCGGGACAGGACATTGGGCCATAATTCACCCCTCCACTTT.

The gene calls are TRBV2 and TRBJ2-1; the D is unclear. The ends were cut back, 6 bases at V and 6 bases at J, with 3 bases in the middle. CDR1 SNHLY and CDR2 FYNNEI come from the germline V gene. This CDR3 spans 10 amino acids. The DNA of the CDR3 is TGTGCCAGCAGGAGCAATGAGCAGTTCTTC. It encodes CASRSNEQFF.

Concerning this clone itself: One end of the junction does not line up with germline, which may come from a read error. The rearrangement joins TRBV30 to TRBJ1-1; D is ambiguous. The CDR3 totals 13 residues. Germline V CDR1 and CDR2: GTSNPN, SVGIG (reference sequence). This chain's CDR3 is CAWGSGFDTEAFF. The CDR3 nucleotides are TGTGCCTGGGGAAGTGGTTTCGACACTGAAGCCTTCTTT.

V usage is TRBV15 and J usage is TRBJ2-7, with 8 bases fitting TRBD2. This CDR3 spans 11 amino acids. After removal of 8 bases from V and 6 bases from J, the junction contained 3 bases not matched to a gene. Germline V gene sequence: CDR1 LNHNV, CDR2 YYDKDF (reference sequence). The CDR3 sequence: CATGGGSEQYF. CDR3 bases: TGTGCCACCGGCGGGGGGTCCGAGCAGTACTTC.

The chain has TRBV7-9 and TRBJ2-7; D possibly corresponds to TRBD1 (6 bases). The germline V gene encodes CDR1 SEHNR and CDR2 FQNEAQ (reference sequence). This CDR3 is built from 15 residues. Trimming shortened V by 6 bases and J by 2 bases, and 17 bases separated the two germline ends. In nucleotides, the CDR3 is TGTGCCAGCAGTTTTACAGGGAAGTGGACCTACGAGCAGTACGTC. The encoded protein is CASSFTGKWTYEQYV.

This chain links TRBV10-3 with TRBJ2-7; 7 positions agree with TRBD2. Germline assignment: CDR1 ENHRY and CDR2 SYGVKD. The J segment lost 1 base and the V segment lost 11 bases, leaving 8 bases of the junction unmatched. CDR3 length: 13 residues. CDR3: CASSGGTSYEQYF. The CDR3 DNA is TGTGCCTCTTCGGGGGGTACTTCCTACGAGCAGTACTTC.